These T cell receptor beta chains were read from a single sample in a study of breast tumors, draining lymph nodes, adjacent tissues. Each CDR3 protein gets one entry after TCRdb re-called the multiplex PCR reads with MiXCR. The data hold some 150,000 distinct CDR3 sequences, with approximately 33% observed a single time. Specimen: axillary lymph node tissue. The receptors were sampled from a female donor with breast cancer. Some clones in this sample may be carry-over from other donors' samples. The CDR3 runs from the conserved cysteine through the conserved F or W. The D gene is left open where the match is weak. Where a row states a size, it is once, few, many or the class of an expanded clone; other rows omit it.

TRBJ2-7,many,TRBV5-1,NA,TGCGCCAGCAGCTTGGTGGGGGGCCACACCTACGAGCAGTACTTC,CASSLVGGHTYEQYF
TRBJ2-2,many,TRBV19,TRBD2,TGTGCCAGTAGTCCATCGACTAGCGGGACCGGGGAGCTGTTTTTT,CASSPSTSGTGELFF
TRBJ2-5,many,TRBV5-1,TRBD1,TGCGCCAGCAGCCAGAGGACAGGGGTTGTGCAGACCCAGTACTTC,CASSQRTGVVQTQYF
TRBJ2-7,NA,TRBV9,NA,TGTGCCAGCAGCGTCGGGGAAGGGGGCTACGAGCAGTACTTC,CASSVGEGGYEQYF
TRBJ1-1,NA,TRBV19,NA,TGTGCCAGTAGTCCAGCAGGATCGGGGAGACGAGGGGGTTTCTTT,CASSPAGSGRRGGFF
TRBJ1-1,NA,TRBV2,TRBD1,TGTACCAGCAGAGAGGGACAGTACACTGAAGCTTTCTTT,CTSREGQYTEAFF
TRBJ1-2,many,TRBV12-3/TRBV12-4,NA,TGTGCCAGCAGTTTAGGGTTGGTAGGCTACACCTTC,CASSLGLVGYTF
TRBJ2-7,NA,TRBV12-3/TRBV12-4,TRBD1,TGTGCCAGCAGTCTCCGGGACAGGAACTCCTACGAGCAGTACTTC,CASSLRDRNSYEQYF
TRBJ2-7,many,TRBV7-8,NA,TGTGCCAGCAGCTTAGGACCCTACTCCTACGAGCAGTACTTC,CASSLGPYSYEQYF
TRBJ2-5,NA,TRBV6-6,NA,TGTGCCAGCAGTCAACCGCAGGGTGGTGAGACCCAGTACTTC,CASSQPQGGETQYF
TRBJ1-2,many,TRBV4-3,TRBD1,TGCGCCAGCAGCCAGAACTGGCGACAGGGAGGATATGGCTACACCTTC,CASSQNWRQGGYGYTF
TRBJ1-1,NA,TRBV13,NA,TGTGCCAGCAGCCGGGGGTTTAGGGCGGTCACTGAAGCTTTCTTT,CASSRGFRAVTEAFF
TRBJ1-5,many,TRBV5-6,TRBD1,TGTGCCAGCAGCCGGACAGGTGGGCCGGTTGGTCAGCCCCAGCATTTT,CASSRTGGPVGQPQHF
TRBJ1-4,many,TRBV2,NA,TGTGCCAGCAGTGCAGGGATGGCAACTAATGAAAAACTGTTTTTT,CASSAGMATNEKLFF
TRBJ2-1,few,TRBV28,TRBD1,TGTGCCAGCAGTATGGGACAGGGGGCCCACAATGAGCAGTTCTTC,CASSMGQGAHNEQFF
TRBJ1-4,NA,TRBV7-9,NA,TGTGCCAGCAGCCCCAGGCTCAGTGAAAAACTGTTTTTT,CASSPRLSEKLFF
TRBJ1-4,many,TRBV5-5,NA,TGTGCCAGCAGCCCGGCAGTGACAGGAGTTAATGAAAAACTGTTTTTT,CASSPAVTGVNEKLFF